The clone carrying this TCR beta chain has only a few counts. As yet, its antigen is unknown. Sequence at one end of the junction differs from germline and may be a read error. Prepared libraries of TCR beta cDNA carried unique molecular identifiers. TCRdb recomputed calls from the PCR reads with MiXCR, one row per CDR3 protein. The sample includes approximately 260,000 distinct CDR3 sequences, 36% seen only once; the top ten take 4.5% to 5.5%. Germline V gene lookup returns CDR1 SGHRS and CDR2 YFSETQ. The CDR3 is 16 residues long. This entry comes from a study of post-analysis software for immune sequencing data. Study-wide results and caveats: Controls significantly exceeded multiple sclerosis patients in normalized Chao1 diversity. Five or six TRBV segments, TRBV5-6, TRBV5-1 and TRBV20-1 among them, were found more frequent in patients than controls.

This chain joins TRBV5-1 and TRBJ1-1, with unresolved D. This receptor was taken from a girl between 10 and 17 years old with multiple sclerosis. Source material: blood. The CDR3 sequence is CASRLEGHRGGGEAFF. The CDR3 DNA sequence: TGCGCCAGCAGATTGGAAGGCCACAGAGGAGGTGGTGAAGCTTTCTTT.